This note documents a single T cell receptor beta chain sequence. TCRdb's copy holds only in-frame clones and misses some; the assay was immunoSEQ multiplex PCR. The profile shows a few million clones, approximately 95% of them singletons. This CDR3 has 19 residues. V lost 3 bases to trimming and J lost 4 bases, with 28 bases between them. Germline CDR1 reads SGDLS; CDR2 reads YYNGEE. This sample stems from a study of shared clonotypes between healthy human individuals. The receptor comes from a man between 18 and 35 years old in good health. Some clones in this sample may be carry-over from other donors' samples. Input material: naive CD4+ T cells from PBMCs. As to subset: CD45RA+ positively selected. V usage is TRBV9 and J usage is TRBJ1-1, with a weak D call TRBD1 (6 bases). CDR3 protein: CASSDMHRGRGTYGTEAFF. The CDR3 DNA reads as TGTGCCAGCAGCGATATGCATCGGGGCAGGGGTACATACGGCACTGAAGCTTTCTTT.